Presented here are 13 T cell receptor beta chains from one specimen sequenced in a study of ipilimumab plus nivolumab after autologous stem cell transplantation. Measured with immunoSEQ multiplex PCR; TCRdb has only the in-frame clones, and not every one. The repertoire holds around 19,000 clones, around 81% seen once, with about 6.8% in the top ten. The specimen comprised PBMCs, sampled in a trial of ipilimumab plus nivolumab as post-transplant consolidation. These TCRs come from a male donor with diffuse large B-cell lymphoma.

The chain combines TRBV6-6 with TRBJ1-2; the D is unclear. Germline V gives CDR1 MNHNY, CDR2 SVGAGI (reference sequence). V gave up 5 bases and J gave up 2 bases, with 6 bases separating them. This CDR3 contains 12 residues. The CDR3 sequence is CASSQSNYGYTF. The CDR3 DNA reads TGTGCCAGCAGTCAAAGCAACTATGGCTACACCTTC.

This sequence joins TRBV18 and TRBJ2-7; no clear D gene. The CDR3 is made up of 16 amino acids. Looked up from germline, CDR1 is KGHSH and CDR2 is LQKENI. Trimming took 3 bases from V and 3 from J, leaving 18 bases between them. Here the CDR3 reads CASSPQSVRGIYEQYF. CDR3 nucleotides: TGTGCCAGCTCACCGCAGAGCGTGCGAGGAATCTACGAGCAGTACTTC.

V and J are TRBV18 and TRBJ2-7, with 13 positions matching TRBD2. This CDR3 spans 15 amino acids. From germline, CDR1 is KGHSH and CDR2 LQKENI. V dropped 5 bases and J dropped 5; count of bases not matched to a gene: 6. The CDR3 loop is CASSTTSGGDHEQYF. The CDR3 DNA reads as TGTGCCAGCTCAACTACTAGCGGGGGGGATCACGAGCAGTACTTC.

The J gene is TRBJ2-7, the V gene TRBV28; 8 bases line up with TRBD1. Germline V gives CDR1 MDHEN, CDR2 SYDVKM. Unmatched junction bases numbered 10, after V lost 3 bases and J lost 3 bases. The CDR3 loop spans 16 amino acids. For the CDR3, the DNA is TGTGCCAGCAGTTTTGACAGGGGCAAACCTAACTACGAGCAGTACTTC. Protein sequence: CASSFDRGKPNYEQYF.

In this sample, this clone turned up once. The CDR3 here is CASSLSGEKLFF. In nucleotides, the CDR3 is TGTGCCAGCAGTTTATCGGGAGAAAAACTGTTTTTT. This chain joins TRBV27 and TRBJ1-4; D unclear. From germline, CDR1 is MNHEY and CDR2 SMNVEV (reference sequence). V dropped 0 bases and J dropped 8 bases, with 4 bases sitting between them. The CDR3 has 12 amino acids.

This chain links TRBV19 with TRBJ2-1, with D unclear. The V end was cut by 4 bases, the J end by 0 bases, with 16 bases between. Germline CDR1 reads LNHDA; CDR2 reads SQIVND (reference sequence). The CDR3 extends over 17 amino acids. CDR3 sequence reads: CASSTHWNLGSYNEQFF. The CDR3 DNA follows: TGTGCCAGTAGTACGCACTGGAACCTCGGCTCCTACAATGAGCAGTTCTTC. Full variable domain (remainder filled in from reference TRBV19 and TRBJ2-1): DGGITQSPKYLFRKEGQNVTLSCEQNLNHDAMYWYRQDPGQGLRLIYYSQIVNDFQKGDIAEGYSVSREKKESFPLTVTSAQKNPTAFYLCASSTHWNLGSYNEQFFGPGTRLTVL.

The chain recombines TRBV30 with TRBJ1-2; D remains ambiguous. Trimming pared 5 bases from V and 4 bases from J, leaving 11 bases between. The V gene's germline CDR1 is GTSNPN and CDR2 SVGIG (reference sequence). The length of the CDR3 is 12 residues. The CDR3 sequence: CAWGGRAYGYTF. CDR3 DNA sequence: TGTGCCTGGGGCGGTAGGGCCTATGGCTACACCTTC.

With respect to this clone: Within the sample, other DNA sequences also encode this same CDR3. The chain has TRBV6-5 and TRBJ1-1; D gene unclear. The length of the CDR3 is 12 residues. Per the germline V gene, CDR1 is MNHEY and CDR2 is SVGAGI. Trimming removed 6 bases from V and 0 bases from J, with 5 bases in between. CDR3 region: CASSTLNTEAFF. The CDR3 DNA is TGTGCCAGCAGCACACTGAACACTGAAGCTTTCTTT.

Only a few counts were recorded for this clone. The V call is TRBV7-5, the J call TRBJ2-1; the D call in the table, TRBD2, was not verified against the DNA. TRBV7-5 is a documented pseudogene. The CDR3 extends over 18 amino acids. The DNA of the CDR3 is TGTGTCAGAAGCTTGTGGCGGGGGGGCCTGGAAAACGACAATGAGCAGTTCTTC. It specifies CVRSLWRGGLENDNEQFF.

This chain joins TRBV4-1 and TRBJ2-2, with D perhaps TRBD2 (6 bases). Looked up from germline, CDR1 is MGHRA and CDR2 is YSYEKL. Trimming removed 4 bases from V and 4 bases from J, with 22 bases in between. The CDR3 is made up of 18 amino acids. As DNA, the CDR3 is TGCGCCAGCAGCCTCACAGCCCATGGGGGGACGTTCACCGGGGAGCTGTTTTTT. Translated: CASSLTAHGGTFTGELFF.

This sequence joins TRBV13 and TRBJ2-7; 9 bases align to TRBD2. Germline values: CDR1 PRHDT, CDR2 FYEKMQ (reference sequence). After removal of 2 bases from V and 6 bases from J, the junction contained 11 bases not matched to a gene. This CDR3 has 16 amino acids. In DNA, the CDR3 is TGTGCCAGCAGCTTAAGGCTAGCGGGGTTACTAGGCGAGCAGTACTTC. The encoded protein is CASSLRLAGLLGEQYF.

The chain carries TRBV7-8 and TRBJ2-5; D is unclear. V was shortened by 5 bases and J by 5 bases, with 15 bases between the two germline ends. This CDR3 contains 14 residues. Germline V gene data show CDR1 as SGHVS and CDR2 as FQNEAQ. CDR3 DNA: TGTGCCAGCAGCCTGAGGTGGAAGGGTGAGACCCAGTACTTC. Translation: CASSLRWKGETQYF.

This rearrangement joins TRBV2 to TRBJ2-7, with 8 bases matching TRBD2. CDR1 and CDR2 (germline): SNHLY, FYNNEI. The ends lost 10 bases at V and 5 bases at J; junction bases unmatched: 10. The CDR3 runs to 13 residues. In DNA, the CDR3 is TGTGCCACTTCAGGGACTAGTAACCACGAGCAGTACTTC. The encoded protein is CATSGTSNHEQYF. Complete variable domain (other parts from reference TRBV2 and TRBJ2-7): EPEVTQTPSHQVTQMGQEVILRCVPISNHLYFYWYRQILGQKVEFLVSFYNNEISEKSEIFDDQFSVERPDGSNFTLKIRSTKLEDSAMYFCATSGTSNHEQYFGPGTRLTVT.